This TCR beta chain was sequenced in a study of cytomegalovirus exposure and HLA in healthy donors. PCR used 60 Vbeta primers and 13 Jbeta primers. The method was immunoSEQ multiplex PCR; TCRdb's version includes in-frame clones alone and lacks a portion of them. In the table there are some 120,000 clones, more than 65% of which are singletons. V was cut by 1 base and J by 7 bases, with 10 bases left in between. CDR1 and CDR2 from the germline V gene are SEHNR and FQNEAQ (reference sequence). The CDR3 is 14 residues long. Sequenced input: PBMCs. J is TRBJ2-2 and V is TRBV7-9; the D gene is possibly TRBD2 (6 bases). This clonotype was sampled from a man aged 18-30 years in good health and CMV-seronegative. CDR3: CASSLGEVDGELFF. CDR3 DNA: TGTGCCAGCAGCTTAGGGGAGGTCGACGGGGAGCTGTTTTTT.